This TCR beta chain is from a study of T cells in Graves' hyperthyroidism and ophthalmopathy. Exclusion of patients followed from uncontrolled infection, other autoimmune disease, pregnancy or lactation. Comments on this clonotype: No antigen is known for it.

What was amplified from RNA transcripts were TCR beta CDR3 regions. An initial round of RT-PCR targeting the TCR CDR3 relied on the HTBI primer set. TCRdb reanalysed the multiplex PCR reads using MiXCR and keeps one entry per CDR3 protein. The sample gives more than 550,000 distinct CDR3 sequences, over 15% of which show up once; approximately 15% is in the top ten. V lost 1 base and J 8 bases, leaving 17 bases between the germline ends. The CDR3 spans 16 residues. CDR1 is LGHDT and CDR2 is YNNKEL in the germline V gene (reference sequence). Study-wide results and caveats: In the blood, most expanded thyroid clonotypes above 0.001 appeared as well.

The TCR sequence derives from a woman aged 50 to 60 with Graves' hyperthyroidism that later progressed to Graves' ophthalmopathy. The specimen was blood. This chain links TRBV3-1 with TRBJ1-4; no firm D call. The chain's CDR3 is CASSQGGRLTPEKLFF. CDR3 nucleotide sequence: TGTGCCAGCAGCCAAGGGGGTCGACTTACTCCAGAAAAACTGTTTTTT.